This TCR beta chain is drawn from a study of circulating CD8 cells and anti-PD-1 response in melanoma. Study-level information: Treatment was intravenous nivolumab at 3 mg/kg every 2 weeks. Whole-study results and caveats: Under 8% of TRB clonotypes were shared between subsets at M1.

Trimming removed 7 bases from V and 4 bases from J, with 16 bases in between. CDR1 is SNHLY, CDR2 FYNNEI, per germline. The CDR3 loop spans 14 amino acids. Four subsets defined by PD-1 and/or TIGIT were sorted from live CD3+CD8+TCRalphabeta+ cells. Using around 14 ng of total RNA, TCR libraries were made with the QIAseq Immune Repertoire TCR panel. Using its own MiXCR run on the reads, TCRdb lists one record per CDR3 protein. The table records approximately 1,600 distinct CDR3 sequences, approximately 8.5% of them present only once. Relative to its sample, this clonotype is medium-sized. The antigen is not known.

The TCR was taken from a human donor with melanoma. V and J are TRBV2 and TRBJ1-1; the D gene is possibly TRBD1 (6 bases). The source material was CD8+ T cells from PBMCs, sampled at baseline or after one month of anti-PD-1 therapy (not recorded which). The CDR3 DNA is TGTGCCAGCAAAGGGGGAACAGGGTTCACTGAAGCTTTCTTT. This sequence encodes CASKGGTGFTEAFF. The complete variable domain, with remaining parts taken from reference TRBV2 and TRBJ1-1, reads EPEVTQTPSHQVTQMGQEVILRCVPISNHLYFYWYRQILGQKVEFLVSFYNNEISEKSEIFDDQFSVERPDGSNFTLKIRSTKLEDSAMYFCASKGGTGFTEAFFGQGTRLTVV.